The next 10 T cell receptor beta chains were all read from a single sample in a study of low-dose radiotherapy and immunotherapy resistance in tumors. Time point defined: after trial treatment. Specified treatment: LDRT plus nivolumab, ipilimumab, low-dose cyclophosphamide and aspirin (RACIN trial). Alpha- and beta-chain coverage of first-strand cDNA came from TRAV- and TRBV-specific primers. The PCR that amplified TCRs ran for approximately 18 cycles, relying on a constant-region primer and a V-primer adapter. In TCRdb, the reads were re-called with MiXCR into one record per CDR3 protein. The sample has tens of thousands of distinct CDR3 sequences, 20% to 30% seen once; the top ten hold around a tenth. The source was PBMCs, collected after low-dose radiotherapy plus immunotherapy. These receptors were obtained from a male donor with prostate cancer.

Turning to this clonotype: It is likely a read error: a sequence one base away is far more abundant. The V gene is TRBV12-3 or TRBV12-4, the J gene TRBJ2-1; TRBD1 aligns across 10 bases. CDR3 length equals 13 residues. The J segment lost 10 bases and the V segment lost 6 bases, leaving 6 bases of the junction unmatched. Here the CDR3 reads CASSATGGHEQFF. CDR3 coding DNA: TGTGCCAGCAGCGCGACAGGGGGCCACGAGCAGTTCTTC.

This clonotype ranks as medium-sized. The chain carries TRBV5-6 and TRBJ1-5, with 9 bases matching TRBD1. Germline CDR1 and CDR2: SGHDT and YYEEEE. Trimming cost V 4 bases and J 1 base; bases outside gene matches: 9. The CDR3 has 17 residues. The DNA of the CDR3 is TGTGCCAGCAGCGGATCTACAGGGGGCGCGAGCAATCAGCCCCAGCATTTT. Encoded protein: CASSGSTGGASNQPQHF.

In this sample, this clonotype turned up many times. V gene TRBV2 combines with J gene TRBJ2-3; 16 bases map to TRBD2. Germline trimming cut 4 bases from V and 6 bases from J; bases unmatched to any gene: 4. This CDR3 contains 16 residues. From germline, CDR1 is SNHLY and CDR2 FYNNEI. The CDR3 DNA reads as TGTGCCAGCAGTGTCGGGACTAGCGGGAGGGCGGATACGCAGTATTTT. Its protein product is CASSVGTSGRADTQYF.

This clonotype was recorded many times. The chain recombines TRBV29-1 with TRBJ2-7; D unresolved. Trimming removed 1 base at V and 6 bases at J, with 13 bases between. This CDR3 contains 13 residues. The germline V gene has CDR1 SQVTM and CDR2 ANQGSEA. CDR3 sequence: CSVEGVGRGEQYF. The CDR3, as DNA: TGCAGCGTTGAAGGTGTCGGCCGAGGCGAGCAGTACTTC.

This clonotype was recorded many times. CDR3 residues: CSARDLAGVGTDTQYF. In DNA form, the CDR3 reads TGCAGTGCTAGAGACTTAGCGGGGGTGGGCACAGATACGCAGTATTTT. The genes are TRBV20-1 and TRBJ2-3; 9 bases agree with TRBD2. The germline CDR1 and CDR2 sequences are DFQATT and SNEGSKA (reference sequence). V lost 0 bases to trimming and J lost 1 base; unmatched junction nucleotides: 5. This CDR3 contains 16 residues.

The sample holds many counts of this clonotype. The rearrangement joins TRBV28 to TRBJ1-1; TRBD1 might be the D (5 bases). This CDR3 is built from 14 residues. Germline V gene sequence: CDR1 MDHEN, CDR2 SYDVKM. V shed 1 base and J shed 7 bases, with 13 bases lying between them. CDR3 in amino acids: CASSLFRGAGEAFF. DNA of the CDR3: TGTGCCAGCAGTTTATTCCGCGGGGCCGGTGAAGCTTTCTTT.

The V call is TRBV7-6, the J call TRBJ2-1; 8 bases are a match to TRBD2. The CDR3 consists of 17 residues. The J segment lost 7 bases and the V segment lost 4 bases, leaving 15 bases of the junction unmatched. Germline V gene sequence: CDR1 SGHVS, CDR2 FNYEAQ. In DNA form, the CDR3 reads TGTGCCAGCAGCTCAGGCTCTTTAGCGGGGAAGACGAATGAGCAGTTCTTC. This encodes CASSSGSLAGKTNEQFF.

The table lists this clonotype with many counts. The J gene is TRBJ2-1, the V gene TRBV6-2 or TRBV6-3; no definite D call. The CDR3 totals 13 residues. The germline V gene encodes CDR1 MNHEY and CDR2 SVGEGT. With 5 bases removed from V and 4 bases from J, the gap between germline ends came to 9 bases. The CDR3 region is CASSVLRYNEQFF. The CDR3, as DNA: TGTGCCAGCAGTGTATTGAGGTACAATGAGCAGTTCTTC.

This chain links TRBV3-1 with TRBJ2-5; unclear D gene. With 1 base removed from V and 11 bases from J, the gap between germline ends came to 14 bases. There are 13 residues in the CDR3. Germline CDR1 reads LGHDT; CDR2 reads YNNKEL (reference sequence). Here the CDR3 reads CASSQVMNNEQYF. CDR3 nucleotide sequence: TGTGCCAGCAGCCAAGTTATGAACAATGAGCAGTACTTC.

This clonotype was counted ten times or more. The chain recombines TRBV7-8 with TRBJ2-1, with D possibly being TRBD2 (7 bases). Deletions cut 5 bases from V and 3 bases from J, with 17 bases between. Germline assignment: CDR1 SGHVS and CDR2 FQNEAQ. The CDR3 contains 16 residues. For the CDR3, the DNA is TGTGCCAGCAGCCCAAGGAGGGGGGGGGGCTACAATGAGCAGTTCTTC. The encoded protein is CASSPRRGGGYNEQFF.